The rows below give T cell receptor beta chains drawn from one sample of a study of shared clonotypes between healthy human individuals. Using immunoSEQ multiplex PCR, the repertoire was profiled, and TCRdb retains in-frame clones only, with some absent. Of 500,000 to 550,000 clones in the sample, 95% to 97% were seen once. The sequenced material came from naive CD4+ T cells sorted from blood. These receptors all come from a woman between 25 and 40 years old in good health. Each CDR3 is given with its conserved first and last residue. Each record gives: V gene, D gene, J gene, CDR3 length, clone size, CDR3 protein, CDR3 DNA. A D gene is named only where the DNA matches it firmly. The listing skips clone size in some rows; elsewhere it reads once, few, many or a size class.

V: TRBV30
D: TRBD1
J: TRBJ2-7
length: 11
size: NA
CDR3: CAWSTGGKQYF
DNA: TGTGCCTGGAGCACAGGGGGCAAGCAGTACTTC

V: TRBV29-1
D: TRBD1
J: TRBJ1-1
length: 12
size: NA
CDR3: CSVDARGTEAFF
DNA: TGCAGCGTTGACGCCAGGGGGACTGAAGCTTTCTTT

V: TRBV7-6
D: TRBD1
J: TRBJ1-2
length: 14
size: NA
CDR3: CASSLEVTGSGYTF
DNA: TGTGCCAGCAGCTTAGAAGTGACAGGGTCTGGCTACACCTTC

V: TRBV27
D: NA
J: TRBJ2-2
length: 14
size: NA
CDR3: CASRQGPGTGELFF
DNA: TGTGCCAGCAGACAGGGACCCGGAACCGGGGAGCTGTTTTTT

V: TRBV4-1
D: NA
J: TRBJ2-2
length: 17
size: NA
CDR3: CASSQIPGQRNTGELFF
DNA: TGCGCCAGCAGCCAGATCCCGGGACAACGAAACACCGGGGAGCTGTTTTTT

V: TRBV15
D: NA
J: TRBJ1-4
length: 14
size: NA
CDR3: CATSRGSFDEKLFF
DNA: TGTGCCACCAGCAGAGGCAGTTTCGATGAAAAACTGTTTTTT

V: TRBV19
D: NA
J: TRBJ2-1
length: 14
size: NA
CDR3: CASSINRDSHEQFF
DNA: TGTGCCAGTAGTATAAATCGGGACTCCCATGAGCAGTTCTTC

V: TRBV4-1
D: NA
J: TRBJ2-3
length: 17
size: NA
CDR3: CASRFGGRNASTDTQYF
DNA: TGCGCCAGCAGATTCGGGGGCAGAAACGCTAGCACAGATACGCAGTATTTT

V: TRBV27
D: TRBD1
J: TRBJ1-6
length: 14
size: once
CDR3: CASSRGQANSPLHF
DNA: TGTGCCAGCAGTCGGGGACAGGCGAATTCACCCCTCCACTTT

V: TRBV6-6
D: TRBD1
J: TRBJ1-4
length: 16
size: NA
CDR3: CASSSIQDRVGEKLFF
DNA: TGTGCCAGCAGTTCGATCCAGGACAGGGTAGGGGAAAAACTGTTTTTT

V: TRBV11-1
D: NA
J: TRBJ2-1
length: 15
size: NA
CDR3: CASSLSGGSYNEQFF
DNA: TGTGCCAGCAGCTTAAGCGGCGGATCCTACAATGAGCAGTTCTTC

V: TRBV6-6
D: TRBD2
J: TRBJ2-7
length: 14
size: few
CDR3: CASSKLAGPYEQYF
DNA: TGTGCCAGCTCGAAGCTAGCGGGACCTTACGAGCAGTACTTC

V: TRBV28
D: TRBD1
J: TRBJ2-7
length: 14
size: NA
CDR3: CASSFRDRVYEQYF
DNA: TGTGCCAGCAGTTTCCGGGACAGGGTCTACGAGCAGTACTTC

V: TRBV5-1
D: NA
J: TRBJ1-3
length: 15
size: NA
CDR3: CASSLRGGTGNTIYF
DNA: TGCGCCAGCAGCTTAAGAGGGGGGACTGGAAACACCATATATTTT

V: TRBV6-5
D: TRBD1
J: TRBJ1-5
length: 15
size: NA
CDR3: CASSADRGAEQPQHF
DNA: TGTGCCAGCAGTGCGGACAGGGGCGCGGAACAGCCCCAGCATTTT

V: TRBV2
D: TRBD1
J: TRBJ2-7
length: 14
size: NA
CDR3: CASSLVGQGYEQYF
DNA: TGTGCCAGCAGTTTGGTAGGACAGGGATACGAGCAGTACTTC